Shown below are 5 T cell receptor beta chains from a single sample sequenced in a study of T-cell memory formation after mild COVID-19. Using its own MiXCR run on the 5' RACE reads, TCRdb lists one record per CDR3 protein. This sample carries some 450,000 distinct CDR3 sequences, under 20% of them seen once, and the ten largest clones take 20% to 25%. The specimen was PBMCs or a T cell subset sorted from them (not recorded which). The receptors originated from a young man who had mild COVID-19 (a few samples of this study predate the infection). Cell type and time point are not known.

In its sample, this clonotype was seen many times. This chain connects TRBV12-3 or TRBV12-4 to TRBJ2-2; 13 bases fit TRBD2. J gave up 6 bases and V 7 bases, and 11 bases lay outside the gene matches. The length of the CDR3 is 17 residues. CDR3 sequence: CASTAALAGGLSGELFF. The CDR3 bases are TGTGCCAGCACCGCCGCACTAGCGGGGGGGTTATCCGGGGAGCTGTTTTTT.

This chain connects TRBV6-4 to TRBJ2-6; possible D gene TRBD2, 6 bases. The CDR3 covers 18 residues. From germline, CDR1 is MRHNA and CDR2 SNTAGT. With 7 bases removed from V and 0 bases from J, the gap between germline ends came to 19 bases. CDR3 sequence (DNA): TGTGCCAGCACACCTTCGGGAGCTTCCCTCTCTGGGGCCAACGTCCTGACTTTC. It is translated as CASTPSGASLSGANVLTF.

The V gene is TRBV5-1, the J gene TRBJ2-5; D may match TRBD1 or TRBD2 (5 bases each). The length of the CDR3 is 16 residues. The germline V gene has CDR1 SGHRS and CDR2 YFSETQ. V lost 1 base and J 1 base, leaving 14 bases between the germline ends. The CDR3 region has the DNA TGCGCCAGCAGCTTGTCTGAACGAGGGGTCCAAGAGACCCAGTACTTC. Its protein is CASSLSERGVQETQYF.

This CDR3 is CASSPARTVNEQYF. In DNA form, the CDR3 reads TGTGCCAGCTCACCAGCCAGAACGGTAAACGAGCAGTACTTC. The chain recombines TRBV18 with TRBJ2-7; D unclear. The CDR3 covers 14 residues. In germline, CDR1 is KGHSH, CDR2 LQKENI. Trimming took off 2 bases at V and 5 bases at J, with 13 bases between the two ends.

The chain couples TRBV3-1 to TRBJ1-2; D may be TRBD1 (5 bases). The ends were cut back, 4 bases at V and 2 bases at J, with 8 bases in the middle. Germline V gene lookup returns CDR1 LGHDT and CDR2 YNNKEL (reference sequence). This CDR3 has 13 residues. Written as DNA, the CDR3 is TGTGCCAGCAGCCTCCGGGACAACTATGGCTACACCTTC. Its translation: CASSLRDNYGYTF.